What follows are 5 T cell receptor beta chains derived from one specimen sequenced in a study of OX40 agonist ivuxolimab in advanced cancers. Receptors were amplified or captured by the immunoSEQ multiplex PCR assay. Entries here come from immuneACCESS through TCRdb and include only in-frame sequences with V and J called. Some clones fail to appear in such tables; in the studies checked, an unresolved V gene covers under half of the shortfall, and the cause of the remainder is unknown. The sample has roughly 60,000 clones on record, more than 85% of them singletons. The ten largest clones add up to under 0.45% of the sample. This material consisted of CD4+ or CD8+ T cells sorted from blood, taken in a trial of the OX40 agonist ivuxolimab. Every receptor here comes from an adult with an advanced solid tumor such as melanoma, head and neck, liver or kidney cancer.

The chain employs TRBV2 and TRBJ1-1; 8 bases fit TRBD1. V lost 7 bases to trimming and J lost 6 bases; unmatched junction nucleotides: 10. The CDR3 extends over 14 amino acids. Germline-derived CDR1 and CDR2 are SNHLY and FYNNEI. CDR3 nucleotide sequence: TGTGCCAGCAACCCTACAGGGGGAGGTGCTGAAGCTTTCTTT. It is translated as CASNPTGGGAEAFF. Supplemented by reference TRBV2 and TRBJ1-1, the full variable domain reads EPEVTQTPSHQVTQMGQEVILRCVPISNHLYFYWYRQILGQKVEFLVSFYNNEISEKSEIFDDQFSVERPDGSNFTLKIRSTKLEDSAMYFCASNPTGGGAEAFFGQGTRLTVV.

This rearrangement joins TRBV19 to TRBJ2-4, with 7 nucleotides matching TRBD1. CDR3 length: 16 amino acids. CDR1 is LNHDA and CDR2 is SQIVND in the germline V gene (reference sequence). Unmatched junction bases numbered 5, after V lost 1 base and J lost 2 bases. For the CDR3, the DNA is TGTGCCAGTAGTATAGCAGGGGGAATTTCCAAAAACATTCAGTACTTC. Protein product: CASSIAGGISKNIQYF. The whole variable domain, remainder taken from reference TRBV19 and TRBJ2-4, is DGGITQSPKYLFRKEGQNVTLSCEQNLNHDAMYWYRQDPGQGLRLIYYSQIVNDFQKGDIAEGYSVSREKKESFPLTVTSAQKNPTAFYLCASSIAGGISKNIQYFGAGTRLSVL.

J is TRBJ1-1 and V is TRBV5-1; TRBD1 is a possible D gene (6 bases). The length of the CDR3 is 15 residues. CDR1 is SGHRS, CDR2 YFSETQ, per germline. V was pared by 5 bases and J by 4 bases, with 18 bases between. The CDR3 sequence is CASSPSGGLGTEAFF. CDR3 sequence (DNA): TGCGCCAGCAGTCCTAGCGGGGGGCTCGGCACTGAAGCTTTCTTT.

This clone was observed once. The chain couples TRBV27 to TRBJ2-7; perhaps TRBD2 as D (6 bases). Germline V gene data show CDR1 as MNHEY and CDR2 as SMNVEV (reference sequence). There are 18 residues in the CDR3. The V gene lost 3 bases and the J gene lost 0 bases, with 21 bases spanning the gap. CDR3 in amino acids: CASSFKPYLAKSSYEQYF. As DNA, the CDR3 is TGTGCCAGCAGTTTTAAGCCGTATCTAGCGAAGAGCTCCTACGAGCAGTACTTC.

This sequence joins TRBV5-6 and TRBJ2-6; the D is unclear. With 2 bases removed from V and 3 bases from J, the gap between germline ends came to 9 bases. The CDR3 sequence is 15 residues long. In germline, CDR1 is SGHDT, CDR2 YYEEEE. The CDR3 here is CASSFTASGANVLTF. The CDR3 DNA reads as TGTGCCAGCAGCTTTACTGCCAGTGGGGCCAACGTCCTGACTTTC.